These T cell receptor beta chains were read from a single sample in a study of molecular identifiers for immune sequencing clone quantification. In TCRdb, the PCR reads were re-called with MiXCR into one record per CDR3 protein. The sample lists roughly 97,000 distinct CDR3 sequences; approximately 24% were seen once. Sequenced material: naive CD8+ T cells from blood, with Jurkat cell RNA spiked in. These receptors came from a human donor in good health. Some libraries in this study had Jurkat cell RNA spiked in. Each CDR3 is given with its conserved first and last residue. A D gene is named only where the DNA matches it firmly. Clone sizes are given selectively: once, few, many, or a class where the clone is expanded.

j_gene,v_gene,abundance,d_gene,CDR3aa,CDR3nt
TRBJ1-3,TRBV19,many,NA,CASSIVLDGNTIYF,TGTGCCAGTAGTATAGTCTTGGATGGAAACACCATATATTTT
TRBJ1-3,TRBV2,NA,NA,CASTAPGLVLRNTIYF,TGTGCCAGCACCGCCCCAGGGCTAGTATTACGAAACACCATATATTTT
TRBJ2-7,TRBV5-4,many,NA,CASSLFRDNHYEQYF,TGTGCCAGCAGCTTGTTTCGGGACAACCACTACGAGCAGTACTTC
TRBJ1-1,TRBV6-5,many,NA,CASSMLPTPGGGNTEAFF,TGTGCCAGCTCTATGCTCCCGACTCCCGGAGGTGGGAACACTGAAGCTTTCTTT
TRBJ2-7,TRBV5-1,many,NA,CASSLGDRHEQYF,TGCGCCAGCAGCTTGGGGGATAGGCACGAGCAGTACTTC
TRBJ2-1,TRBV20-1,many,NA,CSARAPQAASSYNEQFF,TGCAGTGCTAGAGCGCCCCAAGCTGCGAGCTCCTACAATGAGCAGTTCTTC
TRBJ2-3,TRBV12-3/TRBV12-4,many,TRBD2,CASSPWPGTRADTQYF,TGTGCCAGCAGTCCCTGGCCCGGGACTAGGGCAGATACGCAGTATTTT
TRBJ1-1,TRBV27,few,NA,CASSLGGAGDTEAFF,TGTGCCAGCAGTTTAGGGGGGGCGGGGGACACTGAAGCTTTCTTT
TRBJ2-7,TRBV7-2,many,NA,CASSPVGALNEQYF,TGTGCCAGCAGCCCTGTCGGGGCCCTAAACGAGCAGTACTTC
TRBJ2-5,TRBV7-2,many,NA,CASSRDGGQETQYF,TGTGCCAGCAGCCGGGACGGGGGCCAAGAGACCCAGTACTTC
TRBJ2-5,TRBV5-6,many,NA,CASSLAEGGQETQYF,TGTGCCAGCAGCTTGGCCGAGGGGGGTCAAGAGACCCAGTACTTC
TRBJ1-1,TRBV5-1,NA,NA,CASSPFSGHTEAFF,TGCGCCAGCAGCCCCTTCTCCGGGCACACTGAAGCTTTCTTT
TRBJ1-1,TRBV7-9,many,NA,CASSFLQGAEAFF,TGTGCCAGCAGCTTCCTGCAGGGCGCTGAAGCTTTCTTT
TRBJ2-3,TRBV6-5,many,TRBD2,CASSSLAGGLYDTQYF,TGTGCCAGCAGCTCTTTGGCGGGAGGTCTGTACGATACGCAGTATTTT
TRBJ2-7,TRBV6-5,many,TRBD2,CASSYSASGLSYEQYF,TGTGCCAGCAGTTACTCGGCTAGCGGTCTGTCCTACGAGCAGTACTTC
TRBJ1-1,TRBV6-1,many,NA,CASSDKEGFTEAFF,TGTGCCAGCAGTGATAAGGAGGGGTTCACTGAAGCTTTCTTT
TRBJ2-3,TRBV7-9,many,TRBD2,CASSLASGGADTQYF,TGTGCCAGCAGCTTAGCTAGCGGGGGTGCAGATACGCAGTATTTT